This paragraph reports one T cell receptor beta chain. Its antigen is unknown. Unmatched junction bases numbered 9, after V lost 5 bases and J lost 4 bases. CDR1 and CDR2 from the germline V gene are KGHSH and LQKENI. The CDR3 is made up of 15 amino acids. The sample belongs to a study of shared clonotypes between healthy human individuals. A split of CD4+ cells into CD45RA+ naive and CD45RA-negative memory subsets was performed. In the study's own analysis: ImmunoSEQ supplied junction-only sequences lacking quality scores, so filtering was different. Libraries were prepared by immunoSEQ multiplex PCR; TCRdb keeps only in-frame clonotypes and omits some of them. V and J calls and clone size are those listed in that table; D and trimming were worked out from the DNA. Of 2 million to 3 million clones in the sample, approximately 90% were seen once. Overall study findings and caveats: Depth was large, yet rarefaction showed that sorted-subset sequencing was incomplete. Larger richness was generally estimated for naive than memory subsets.

The TCR was taken from a man aged 18-30 years in good health. The specimen sequenced was naive CD4+ T cells sorted from blood. Subset of the sample: CD45RA+ positively selected. The rearrangement joins TRBV18 to TRBJ2-3; TRBD1 agrees at 7 bases. This chain's CDR3 is CASSTTGALSDTQYF. CDR3 coding DNA: TGTGCCAGCTCAACCACAGGGGCTTTATCAGATACGCAGTATTTT.